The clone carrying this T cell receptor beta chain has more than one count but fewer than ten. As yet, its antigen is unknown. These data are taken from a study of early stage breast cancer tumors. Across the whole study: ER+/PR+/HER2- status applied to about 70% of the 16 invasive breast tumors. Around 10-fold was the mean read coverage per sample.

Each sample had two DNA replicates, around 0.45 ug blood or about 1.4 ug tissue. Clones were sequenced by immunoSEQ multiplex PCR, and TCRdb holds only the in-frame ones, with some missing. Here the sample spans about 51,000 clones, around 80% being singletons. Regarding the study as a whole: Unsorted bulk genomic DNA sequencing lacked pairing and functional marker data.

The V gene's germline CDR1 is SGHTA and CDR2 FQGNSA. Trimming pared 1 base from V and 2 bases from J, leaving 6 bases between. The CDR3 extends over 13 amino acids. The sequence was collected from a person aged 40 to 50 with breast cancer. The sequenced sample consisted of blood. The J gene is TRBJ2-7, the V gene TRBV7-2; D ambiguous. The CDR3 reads CASSLVLAYEQYF. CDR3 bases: TGTGCCAGCAGCTTAGTGCTCGCCTACGAGCAGTACTTC.